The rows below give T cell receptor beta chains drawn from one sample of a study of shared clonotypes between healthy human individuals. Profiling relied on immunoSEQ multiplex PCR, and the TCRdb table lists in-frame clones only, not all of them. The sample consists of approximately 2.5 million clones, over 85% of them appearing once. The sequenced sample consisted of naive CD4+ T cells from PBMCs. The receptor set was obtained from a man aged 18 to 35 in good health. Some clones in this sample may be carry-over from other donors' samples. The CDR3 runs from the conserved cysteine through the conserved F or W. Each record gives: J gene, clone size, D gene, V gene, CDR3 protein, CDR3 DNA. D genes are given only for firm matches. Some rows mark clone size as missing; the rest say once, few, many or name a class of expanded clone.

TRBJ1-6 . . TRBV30 CAWSFGDSPLHF TGTGCCTGGAGCTTTGGGGATTCACCCCTCCACTTT
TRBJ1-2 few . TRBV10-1 CASSYGYTF TGCGCCAGCAGTTATGGCTACACCTTC
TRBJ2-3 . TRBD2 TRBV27 CASSFLAGVRFSDTQYF TGTGCCAGCAGTTTTCTAGCGGGAGTCCGTTTCTCAGATACGCAGTATTTT
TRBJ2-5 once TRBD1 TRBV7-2 CASSLLTGEQETQYF TGTGCCAGCAGCTTATTGACAGGGGAACAAGAGACCCAGTACTTC
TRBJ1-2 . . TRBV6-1 CASSEQGRIDYTF TGTGCCAGCAGTGAACAGGGGCGTATAGACTACACCTTC
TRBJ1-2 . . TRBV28 CASSFLVENYGYTF TGTGCCAGCAGTTTTCTGGTAGAAAACTATGGCTACACCTTC
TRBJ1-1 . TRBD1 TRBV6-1 CASIEEDRGPTEAFF TGTGCCAGCATCGAGGAGGACAGGGGGCCCACTGAAGCTTTCTTT
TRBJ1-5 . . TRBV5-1 CASSLEAGAGNQPQHF TGCGCCAGCAGCTTGGAGGCAGGGGCTGGCAATCAGCCCCAGCATTTT
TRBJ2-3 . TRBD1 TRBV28 CASRTGGTGGSPDTQYF TGTGCCAGCAGGACTGGCGGGACAGGGGGCAGTCCGGATACGCAGTATTTT
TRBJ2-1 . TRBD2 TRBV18 CASSPTGTISSYNEQFF TGTGCCAGCTCTCCCACCGGGACTATTAGCTCCTACAATGAGCAGTTCTTC
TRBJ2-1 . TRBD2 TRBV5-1 CASTIPGTSGRGEQFF TGCGCCAGCACAATCCCCGGGACTAGCGGGAGAGGTGAGCAGTTCTTC
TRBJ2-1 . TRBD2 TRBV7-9 CASSSQTSGRPGSYNEQFF TGTGCCAGCAGCTCCCAGACTAGCGGGAGACCGGGCTCCTACAATGAGCAGTTCTTC
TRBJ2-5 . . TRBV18 CASQIYLQETQYF TGTGCCAGCCAGATCTATCTCCAAGAGACCCAGTACTTC
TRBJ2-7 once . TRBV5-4 CASSLRTAPYEQYF TGTGCCAGCAGCCTCCGGACAGCACCCTACGAGCAGTACTTC
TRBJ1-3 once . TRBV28 CASSPPEGNSGNTIYF TGTGCCAGCAGCCCCCCGGAGGGAAACTCTGGAAACACCATATATTTT
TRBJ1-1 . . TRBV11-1 CASSLEGMNTEAFF TGTGCCAGCAGCTTAGAAGGAATGAACACTGAAGCTTTCTTT
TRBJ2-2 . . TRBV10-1 CASSERGGELFF TGCGCCAGCAGTGAAAGGGGAGGGGAGCTGTTTTTT
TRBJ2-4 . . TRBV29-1 CSVEGLTKNIQYF TGCAGCGTTGAGGGACTGACCAAAAACATTCAGTACTTC
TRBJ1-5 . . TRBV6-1 CASSRIGQPQHF TGTGCCAGCAGTCGTATCGGGCAGCCCCAGCATTTT
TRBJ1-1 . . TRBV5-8 CASSYLRNTEAFF TGTGCCAGCAGCTACCTACGGAACACTGAAGCTTTCTTT
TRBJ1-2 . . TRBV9 CASSVGSGPPLGYTF TGTGCCAGCAGCGTCGGATCTGGTCCCCCTCTAGGCTACACCTTC
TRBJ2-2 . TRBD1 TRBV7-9 CASSLVLTGGLRNTGELFF TGTGCCAGCAGCTTAGTTTTGACAGGGGGACTGAGGAACACCGGGGAGCTGTTTTTT
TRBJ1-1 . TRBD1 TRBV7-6 CASSLRGQAMNTEAFF TGTGCCAGCAGCTTAAGGGGACAGGCTATGAACACTGAAGCTTTCTTT
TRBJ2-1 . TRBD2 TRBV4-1 CASSQGRARGGSYNEQFF TGCGCCAGCAGCCAAGGAAGGGCGCGGGGGGGCTCCTACAATGAGCAGTTCTTC
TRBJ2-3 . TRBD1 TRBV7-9 CASSPDRAGDTQYF TGTGCCAGCAGTCCAGACAGGGCCGGAGATACGCAGTATTTT
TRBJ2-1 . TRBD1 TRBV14 CASSQTGQLYNEQFF TGTGCCAGCAGCCAAACGGGACAGCTATACAATGAGCAGTTCTTC
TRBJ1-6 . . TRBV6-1 CASSLQGGNSPLHF TGTGCCAGCAGCCTACAGGGAGGGAATTCACCCCTCCACTTT
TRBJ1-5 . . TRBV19 CASNLEWRVGQGPSAQPQHF TGTGCCAGTAACCTCGAGTGGCGGGTGGGGCAGGGGCCGTCGGCTCAGCCCCAGCATTTT
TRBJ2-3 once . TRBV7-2 CASTWQLGTDTQYF TGTGCCAGCACCTGGCAGCTGGGCACAGATACGCAGTATTTT
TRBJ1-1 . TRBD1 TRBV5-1 CASSLSDREGTEAFF TGCGCCAGCAGTTTATCGGACAGGGAAGGCACTGAAGCTTTCTTT
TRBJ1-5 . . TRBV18 CASSPQGRESNQPQHF TGTGCCAGCTCACCACAGGGCAGGGAAAGCAATCAGCCCCAGCATTTT
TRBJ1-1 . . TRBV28 CASSLWQGSMNTEAFF TGTGCCAGCAGTTTATGGCAGGGGTCTATGAACACTGAAGCTTTCTTT
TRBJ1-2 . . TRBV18 CASSAPNYGYTF TGTGCCAGCTCCGCCCCTAACTATGGCTACACCTTC
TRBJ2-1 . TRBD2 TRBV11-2 CASSPRLAGVVDEQFF TGTGCCAGCAGCCCGAGACTAGCGGGAGTAGTCGATGAGCAGTTCTTC
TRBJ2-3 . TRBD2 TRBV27 CASSRLAGGPDTQYF TGTGCCAGCAGCCGACTAGCGGGAGGGCCAGATACGCAGTATTTT
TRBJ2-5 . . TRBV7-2 CASSLAGGLGETQYF TGTGCCAGCAGCTTAGCGGGAGGACTCGGGGAGACCCAGTACTTC
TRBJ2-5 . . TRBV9 CASSVAGTGETQYF TGTGCCAGCAGCGTAGCCGGGACGGGAGAGACCCAGTACTTC
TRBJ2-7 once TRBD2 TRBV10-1 CASSEEPAGVGEQYF TGCGCCAGCAGTGAGGAACCAGCGGGAGTGGGTGAGCAGTACTTC
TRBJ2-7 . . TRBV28 CASSLRLEISYEQYF TGTGCCAGCAGTTTGAGGCTAGAAATTTCCTACGAGCAGTACTTC
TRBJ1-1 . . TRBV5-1 CASSLGQGHSTEAFF TGCGCCAGCAGCTTGGGTCAGGGGCACAGCACTGAAGCTTTCTTT
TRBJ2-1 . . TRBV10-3 CATQDLAASSEQFF TGTGCCACCCAAGATTTGGCGGCGTCAAGTGAGCAGTTCTTC
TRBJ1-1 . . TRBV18 CASSPDWVLTEAFF TGTGCCAGCTCACCAGATTGGGTTTTAACTGAAGCTTTCTTT
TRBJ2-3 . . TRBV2 CASSATAWGTWTPDTQYF TGTGCCAGCAGCGCGACGGCGTGGGGGACCTGGACCCCAGATACGCAGTATTTT
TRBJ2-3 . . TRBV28 CASSFSPSTDTQYF TGTGCCAGCAGTTTCAGCCCTAGCACAGATACGCAGTATTTT
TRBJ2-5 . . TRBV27 CASRWGETQYF TGTGCCAGCAGGTGGGGAGAGACCCAGTACTTC
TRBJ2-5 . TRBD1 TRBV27 CASSFRTRDRDTETQYF TGTGCCAGCAGTTTCAGGACTCGTGACAGGGACACAGAGACCCAGTACTTC
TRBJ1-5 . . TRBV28 CASRPGTSNQPQHF TGTGCCAGCAGACCCGGGACTAGCAATCAGCCCCAGCATTTT
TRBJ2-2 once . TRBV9 CASSVVTSSGELFF TGTGCCAGCAGCGTAGTAACTAGCTCCGGGGAGCTGTTTTTT
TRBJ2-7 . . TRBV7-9 CASSPRGVPSYEQYF TGTGCCAGCAGCCCTAGGGGGGTACCCTCCTACGAGCAGTACTTC
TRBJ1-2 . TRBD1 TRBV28 CASSSARGTGDGYTF TGTGCCAGCAGTTCGGCTCGGGGGACAGGGGATGGCTACACCTTC
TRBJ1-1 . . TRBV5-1 CASSGLGGAEAFF TGCGCCAGCAGCGGCCTTGGGGGCGCTGAAGCTTTCTTT
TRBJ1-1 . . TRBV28 CASSLFHTEAFF TGTGCCAGCAGTTTATTCCACACTGAAGCTTTCTTT
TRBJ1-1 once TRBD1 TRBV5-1 CASSLGQGGNTEAFF TGCGCCAGCAGCTTGGGACAGGGAGGGAACACTGAAGCTTTCTTT
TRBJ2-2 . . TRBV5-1 CASTFHVGGTNTGELFF TGCGCCAGCACCTTCCACGTGGGCGGGACGAACACCGGGGAGCTGTTTTTT
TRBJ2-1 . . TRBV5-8 CASSSGTLDTYNEQFF TGTGCCAGCAGCTCCGGGACACTAGATACCTACAATGAGCAGTTCTTC
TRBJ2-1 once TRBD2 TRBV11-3 CASSLSWTSGSSYNEQFF TGTGCCAGCAGCCTCTCCTGGACTAGCGGGAGCTCCTACAATGAGCAGTTCTTC
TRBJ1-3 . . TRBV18 CASSPPRDRSSGNTIYF TGTGCCAGCTCACCACCGCGGGACCGAAGCTCTGGAAACACCATATATTTT
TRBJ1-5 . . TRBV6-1 CASSEALGRSQHF TGTGCCAGCAGTGAAGCGTTGGGTCGGTCCCAGCATTTT
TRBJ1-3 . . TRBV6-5 CASSYRVDTGNTIYF TGTGCCAGCAGTTATCGGGTGGATACTGGAAACACCATATATTTT
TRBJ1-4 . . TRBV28 CASSLGLFNEKLFF TGTGCCAGCAGTTTGGGGCTTTTTAATGAAAAACTGTTTTTT